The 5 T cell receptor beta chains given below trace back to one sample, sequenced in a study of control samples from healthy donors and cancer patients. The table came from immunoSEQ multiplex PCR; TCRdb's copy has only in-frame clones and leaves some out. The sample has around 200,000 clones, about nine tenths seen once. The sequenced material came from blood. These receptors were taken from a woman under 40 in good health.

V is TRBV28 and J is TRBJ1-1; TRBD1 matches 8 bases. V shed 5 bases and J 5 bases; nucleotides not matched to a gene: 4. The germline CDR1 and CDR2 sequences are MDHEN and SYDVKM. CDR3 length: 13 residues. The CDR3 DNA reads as TGTGCCAGCAGTCCCAGGGGGCGGACTGAAGCTTTCTTT. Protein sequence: CASSPRGRTEAFF.

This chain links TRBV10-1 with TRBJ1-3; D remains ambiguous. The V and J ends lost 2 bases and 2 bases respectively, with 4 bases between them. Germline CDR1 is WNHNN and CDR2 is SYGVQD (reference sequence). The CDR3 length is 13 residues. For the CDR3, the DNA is TGCGCCAGCAGTGAGCAGGCTGGAAACACCATATATTTT. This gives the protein CASSEQAGNTIYF.

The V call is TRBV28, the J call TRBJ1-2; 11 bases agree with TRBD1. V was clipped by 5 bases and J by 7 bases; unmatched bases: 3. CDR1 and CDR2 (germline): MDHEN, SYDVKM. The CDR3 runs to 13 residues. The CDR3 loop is CASSVGQGGGYTF. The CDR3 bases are TGTGCCAGCAGTGTGGGACAGGGGGGTGGCTACACCTTC.

The CDR3 loop is CASSSGSGELFF. For the CDR3, the DNA is TGTGCCAGCAGCTCCGGGAGCGGGGAGCTGTTTTTT. The genes are TRBV7-9 and TRBJ2-2; perhaps TRBD2 as D (6 bases). The CDR3 length is 12 residues. From germline, CDR1 is SEHNR and CDR2 FQNEAQ (reference sequence). V lost 4 bases and J lost 7, with 7 bases in between.

The CDR3 spells CASSPGQGYEQYF. As DNA, the CDR3 is TGTGCCAGCAGCCCGGGACAGGGGTACGAGCAGTACTTC. The gene calls are TRBV13 and TRBJ2-7; the match to TRBD1 covers 10 bases. J gave up 4 bases and V 5 bases, and 2 bases lay outside the gene matches. The CDR3 contains 13 residues. The germline V gene encodes CDR1 PRHDT and CDR2 FYEKMQ (reference sequence). The entire variable domain, with the rest obtained from reference TRBV13 and TRBJ2-7, is as follows: AAGVIQSPRHLIKEKRETATLKCYPIPRHDTVYWYQQGPGQDPQFLISFYEKMQSDKGSIPDRFSAQQFSDYHSELNMSSLELGDSALYFCASSPGQGYEQYFGPGTRLTVT.